This note documents a single T cell receptor (beta chain) sequence. Its specific antigen is unknown. Base qualities are not provided; no much larger clone lies one nucleotide away. The data were taken from a study of CD8 T cells in ankylosing spondylitis (dated 2017 in TCRdb). Broadly, across the study: The study set out to find disease-linked TCR variants by profiling T cell receptor beta repertoires in ankylosing spondylitis patients and healthy donors. The full study cohort comprised 25 ankylosing spondylitis patients and about a hundred healthy donors. Peripheral blood was sampled, and synovial fluid was additionally collected from ankylosing spondylitis patients. General findings and caveats noted by the study authors: Some TCR beta motif variants had previously been reported in synovial fluid and blood of reactive arthritis patients, which suggested common disease-initiation mechanisms. The disease-linked clones had a CD8+ phenotype and were found at relatively low frequencies in peripheral blood. A TCR beta motif made up of several highly homologous amino acid variants appeared to be characteristic of blood from ankylosing spondylitis patients. According to the report, matched synovial fluid samples from ankylosing spondylitis patients were significantly enriched for the disease-linked clones.

Based on the germline V gene, the CDR1 and CDR2 sequences are KGHSH and LQKENI. Trimming takes 2 bases off V and 5 bases off J; junction bases not matched to a gene: 5. Counted from cysteine to phenylalanine, this CDR3 has 17 amino acids. Only CDR3 DNA is held: 51 bases, read in frame from base 1. The listed sequencing device is Illumina HiSeq 2500. TCR beta libraries were prepared by quantitative 5'-RACE with molecular barcodes. In the source study's methods: Disease-linked TCR variants were identified with a new computational method built on a probabilistic model of VDJ rearrangement. TCRdb reworked the public reads: Q25 trimming with fastp, MiXCR clone assembly, productive beta chains retained. Here each entry gathers all rows of one CDR3 protein and keeps the most common genes and DNA. The authors' filters were not applied to this entry. Counted in this sample were 250,000 to 300,000 distinct CDR3 sequences; around 20% of them appeared once. The ten largest make up roughly 7.4% of the sample.

Source material: blood, either unsorted or a sorted T cell fraction (not recorded which). This clonotype was sampled from a male donor with ankylosing spondylitis or in good health (not recorded which). Recombination joined TRBV18 with TRBJ1-6; 11 middle bases align to TRBD1. The nucleotides are TGTGCCAGCTCACCATCACGGACAGGGGGCGATAATTCACCCCTCCACTTT. The resulting protein is CASSPSRTGGDNSPLHF.